This T cell receptor (beta chain) was documented in a study of shared clonotypes between healthy human individuals. Germline CDR1 reads SGHNT; CDR2 reads YYREEE (reference sequence). CDR3 length equals 15 residues. V lost 4 bases and J lost 5; bases outside the gene matches: 10. Profiling relied on immunoSEQ multiplex PCR, and the TCRdb table lists in-frame clones only, not all of them. The sample contains about 1,800,000 clones, 85% to 95% of which appear only once. Naive CD8 cells comprised CD45RO-negative, CCR7-positively selected cells, excluding terminally differentiated effector memory CD45RA+ cells.

The clonotype comes from a man between 18 and 29 years old in good health. What was sequenced was naive CD8+ T cells sorted from blood. The gene calls are TRBV5-4 and TRBJ1-1; 8 bases agree with TRBD1. CDR3 DNA sequence: TGTGCCAGCAGCCAAGACAGGGGCGCTTTTACTGAAGCTTTCTTT. Its protein is CASSQDRGAFTEAFF.